These 9 T cell receptor beta chains were sequenced from one sample in a study of blood T cell repertoires in COVID-19. Measured with immunoSEQ multiplex PCR; TCRdb has only the in-frame clones, and not every one. The top ten clones hold about 9.1% of a sample with 180,000 or so clones, around 85% of them seen once. The source material was peripheral blood. The receptor source for this set is a woman of 80 years or more with acute or convalescent COVID-19.

This clone was found once. The chain carries TRBV19 and TRBJ1-2, with TRBD1 identical over 9 bases. CDR3 length: 15 residues. The junction had 13 bases not matched to a gene; V was cut back by 10 bases and J by 4 bases. CDR1 and CDR2 (germline): LNHDA, SQIVND (reference sequence). The CDR3 region is CATTGGASAGYGYTF. The CDR3 nucleotides are TGTGCCACCACAGGGGGCGCCTCGGCTGGCTATGGCTACACCTTC.

This clone occurred once. The chain recombines TRBV6-1 with TRBJ1-5, with unresolved D. V lost 1 base, J lost 4 bases, and 5 bases lay in between. This CDR3 region has 13 residues. The V gene's germline CDR1 is MNHNS and CDR2 SASEGT. In DNA form, the CDR3 reads TGTGCCAGCAGTGAAGGGCAAAATCAGCCCCAGCATTTT. This codes for CASSEGQNQPQHF.

This clone was seen a handful of times. This rearrangement joins TRBV15 to TRBJ2-2; the D gene is possibly TRBD1 (6 bases). The CDR3 totals 16 residues. Trimming shortened V by 1 base and J by 4 bases, and 13 bases separated the two germline ends. Germline V CDR1 and CDR2: LNHNV, YYDKDF (reference sequence). The CDR3 here is CATSRVRGRFTGELFF. The CDR3 nucleotides are TGTGCCACCAGCAGAGTAAGGGGGAGATTCACCGGGGAGCTGTTTTTT.

This clone occurred once. The V call is TRBV4-2, the J call TRBJ1-2; TRBD1 matches at 9 bases. The V gene end was trimmed by 3 bases and the J gene end by 3 bases; junction bases not matched to a gene: 8. The CDR3 has 16 amino acids. Looked up from germline, CDR1 is LGHNA and CDR2 is YNFKEQ. CDR3 amino acids: CASSQGGQGIDYGYTF. CDR3 in DNA: TGTGCCAGCAGCCAGGGCGGACAGGGGATCGACTATGGCTACACCTTC.

This chain connects TRBV10-3 to TRBJ2-7; a possible D gene is TRBD2 (5 bases). The CDR3 loop spans 13 amino acids. CDR1 ENHRY and CDR2 SYGVKD come from the germline V gene. Trimming shortened V by 7 bases and J by 0 bases, and 10 bases separated the two germline ends. CDR3 bases: TGTGCCATCAAGGCCAGCGGCTCCTACGAGCAGTACTTC. Its protein is CAIKASGSYEQYF.

J is TRBJ1-1 and V is TRBV5-6; tentatively, D is TRBD1 (5 bases). In germline, CDR1 is SGHDT, CDR2 YYEEEE. The CDR3 consists of 16 residues. The V and J ends lost 4 bases and 3 bases respectively, with 19 bases between them. DNA for the CDR3: TGTGCCAGCAGCCCCGGACATACCCATCCAGACACTGAAGCTTTCTTT. Amino acid sequence: CASSPGHTHPDTEAFF.

The genes are TRBV11-2 and TRBJ2-7; TRBD1 matches at 7 bases. CDR1 is SGHAT and CDR2 is FQNNGV in the germline V gene. The V segment lost 5 bases and the J segment 1 base; nucleotides outside the gene matches: 2. The length of the CDR3 is 13 residues. CDR3 in DNA: TGTGCCAGCAGCCGGACAGGATCCTACGAGCAGTACTTC. Amino acid sequence: CASSRTGSYEQYF.

The chain carries TRBV6-2 or TRBV6-3 and TRBJ2-2; TRBD2 matches 9 bases. Germline V gene data show CDR1 as MNHEY and CDR2 as SVGEGT. This CDR3 is 15 amino acids long. After removal of 4 bases from V and 6 bases from J, the junction contained 6 bases not matched to a gene. The CDR3 DNA is TGTGCCAGCAGTTTTGCGGGGGGGCTCGCCGGGGAGCTGTTTTTT. Translating it yields CASSFAGGLAGELFF.

The J gene is TRBJ2-1, the V gene TRBV30; 10 bases match TRBD2. The CDR3 consists of 18 residues. The junction had 21 bases not matched to a gene; V was cut back by 3 bases and J by 10 bases. The germline CDR1 and CDR2 sequences are GTSNPN and SVGIG (reference sequence). CDR3 DNA: TGTGCCTGGAGCTGGGCGGACGTAGCGGGAGGTCCCCTCTCCGAGCAGTTCTTC. Amino acids: CAWSWADVAGGPLSEQFF.